The 2 T cell receptor beta chains reported below all come from one sample, sequenced in a study of PD-1 blockade in classical Hodgkin lymphoma (dated by TCRdb to 2020 to 2022). Explained via the paper, the time point label denotes: cycle 2 day 1 (C2D1) of nivolumab. Every trial patient had relapsed after autologous stem cell transplantation, and cohorts A, B and C differed in prior brentuximab vedotin exposure. Receptor amplification or capture employed the immunoSEQ multiplex PCR assay. TCRdb took over this immuneACCESS table, retaining in-frame rearrangements with V and J assigned. Such tables are incomplete; in checked studies, under half of the missing clones stem from an unresolved V gene, and the remainder is unexplained. The sample table holds approximately 79,000 clones, of which about 93% were seen once. The ten largest clones add up to roughly 3% of the sample. Specimen: peripheral blood mononuclear cells (PBMCs), collected before the second cycle of nivolumab. Source of these receptors: a human donor with classical Hodgkin lymphoma.

DNA of the CDR3: TGTGCCAGCAGCTACGAACGACAGGGGCGGGAGTACTTC. This translates into CASSYERQGREYF. The chain uses TRBV5-4 and TRBJ2-7, with 8 bases that match TRBD1. The CDR3 covers 13 residues. Germline assignment: CDR1 SGHNT and CDR2 YYREEE (reference sequence). The J segment lost 11 bases and the V segment lost 3 bases, leaving 10 bases of the junction unmatched.

This clone was recorded once. The V call is TRBV5-1, the J call TRBJ1-5; possibly TRBD1 for D (6 bases). This CDR3 is built from 15 residues. Germline CDR1 reads SGHRS; CDR2 reads YFSETQ. V lost 4 bases to trimming and J lost 5 bases, with 16 bases between them. The DNA of the CDR3 is TGCGCCAGCAGCGGCAACAGGGAGACCGATCAGCCCCAGCATTTT. As protein: CASSGNRETDQPQHF.